A single TCR beta chain is shown here with its context. The antigen is undetermined. V lost 4 bases, J lost 8 bases, and 11 bases lay in between. This CDR3 comprises 13 residues. Germline CDR1 reads SEHNR; CDR2 reads FQNEAQ (reference sequence). The record originates from a study of cytomegalovirus exposure and HLA in healthy donors. Overall study: Earlier findings included more than 95 million unique TCR beta sequences obtained from approximately 170 million T cells.

The PCR contained 60 Vbeta and 13 Jbeta primers. Sequenced by immunoSEQ multiplex PCR; TCRdb stores in-frame clones only, minus some. Here the sample spans around 180,000 clones, more than 85% being singletons. Study findings and constraints: Within an earlier analysis, most TCR beta V segments proved productive either about 90% or about 30% of the time.

The source of this sequence is a young woman in good health and CMV-seronegative. The rearrangement links TRBV7-9 to TRBJ1-4, with D unclear. The sequenced sample was PBMCs. The CDR3 DNA reads as TGTGCCAGCAGCTCGATTCCGGGAGAAAAACTGTTTTTT. This codes for CASSSIPGEKLFF.